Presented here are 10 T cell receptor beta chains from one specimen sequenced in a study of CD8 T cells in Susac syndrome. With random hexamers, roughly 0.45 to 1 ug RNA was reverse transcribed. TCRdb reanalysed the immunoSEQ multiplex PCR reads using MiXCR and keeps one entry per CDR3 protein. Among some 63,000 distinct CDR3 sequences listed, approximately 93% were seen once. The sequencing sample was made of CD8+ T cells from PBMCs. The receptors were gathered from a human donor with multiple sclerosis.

In DNA, the CDR3 is TGCAGTGCTAGAGATTCTCTAAATAGGGACTTCACAGATACGCAGTATTTT. Translation: CSARDSLNRDFTDTQYF. The V gene is TRBV20-1, the J gene TRBJ2-3; a weak D match, TRBD2 (6 bases). Germline V gene lookup returns CDR1 DFQATT and CDR2 SNEGSKA (reference sequence). There are 17 residues in the CDR3. V lost 0 bases and J lost 2, with 18 bases in between.

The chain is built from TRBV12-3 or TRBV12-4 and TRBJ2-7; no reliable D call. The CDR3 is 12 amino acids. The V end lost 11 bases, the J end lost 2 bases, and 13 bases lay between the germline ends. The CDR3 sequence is CAASLGPYEQYF. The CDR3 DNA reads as TGTGCCGCCAGTTTAGGACCCTACGAGCAGTACTTC.

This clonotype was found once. The CDR3: CATSQDSLNNEQFF. The CDR3 coding sequence is TGTGCCACCAGCCAGGACAGCCTGAACAATGAGCAGTTCTTC. This chain joins TRBV15 and TRBJ2-1; D may be TRBD1 (6 bases). V gave up 5 bases and J gave up 5 bases, with 13 bases separating them. The CDR3 runs to 14 residues. Germline CDR1 reads LNHNV; CDR2 reads YYDKDF (reference sequence).

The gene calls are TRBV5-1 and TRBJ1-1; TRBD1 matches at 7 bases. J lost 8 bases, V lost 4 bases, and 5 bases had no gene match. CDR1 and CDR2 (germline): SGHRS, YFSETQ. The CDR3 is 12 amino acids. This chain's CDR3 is CASSTGTAEAFF. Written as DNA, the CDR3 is TGCGCCAGCAGCACCGGGACAGCCGAAGCTTTCTTT.

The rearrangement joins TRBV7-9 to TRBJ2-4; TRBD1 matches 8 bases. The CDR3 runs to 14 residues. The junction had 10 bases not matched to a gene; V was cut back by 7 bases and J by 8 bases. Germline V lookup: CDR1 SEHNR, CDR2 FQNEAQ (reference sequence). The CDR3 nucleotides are TGTGCCAGCAACGCAGGGGGCGATATTGACATTCAGTACTTC. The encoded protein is CASNAGGDIDIQYF. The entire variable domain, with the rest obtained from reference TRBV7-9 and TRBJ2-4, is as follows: DTGVSQNPRHKITKRGQNVTFRCDPISEHNRLYWYRQTLGQGPEFLTYFQNEAQLEKSRLLSDRFSAERPKGSFSTLEIQRTEQGDSAMYLCASNAGGDIDIQYFGAGTRLSVL.

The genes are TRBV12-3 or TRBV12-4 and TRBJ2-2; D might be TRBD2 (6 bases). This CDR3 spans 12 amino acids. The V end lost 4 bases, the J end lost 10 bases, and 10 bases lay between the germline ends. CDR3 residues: CASSYGGVELFF. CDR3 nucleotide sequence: TGTGCCAGCAGTTATGGAGGGGTGGAGCTGTTTTTT.

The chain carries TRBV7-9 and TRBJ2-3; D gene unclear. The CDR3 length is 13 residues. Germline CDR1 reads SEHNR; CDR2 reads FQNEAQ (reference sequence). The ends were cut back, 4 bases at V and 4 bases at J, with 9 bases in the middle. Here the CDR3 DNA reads TGTGCCAGCAGCTGGAGCTCTCCAGATACGCAGTATTTT. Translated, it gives CASSWSSPDTQYF.

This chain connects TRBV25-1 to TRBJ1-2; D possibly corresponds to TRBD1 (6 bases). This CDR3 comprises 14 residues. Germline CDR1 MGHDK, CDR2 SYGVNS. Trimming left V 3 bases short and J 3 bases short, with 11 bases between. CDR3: CASSDWGLDYGYTF. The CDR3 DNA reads TGTGCCAGCAGTGATTGGGGGCTGGACTATGGCTACACCTTC.

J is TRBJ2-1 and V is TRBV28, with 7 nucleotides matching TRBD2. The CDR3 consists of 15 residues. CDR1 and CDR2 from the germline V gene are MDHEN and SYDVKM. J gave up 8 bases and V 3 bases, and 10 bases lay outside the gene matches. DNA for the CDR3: TGTGCCAGCAGTTTCCGCGGGAGTATTATATATGAGCAGTTCTTC. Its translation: CASSFRGSIIYEQFF.

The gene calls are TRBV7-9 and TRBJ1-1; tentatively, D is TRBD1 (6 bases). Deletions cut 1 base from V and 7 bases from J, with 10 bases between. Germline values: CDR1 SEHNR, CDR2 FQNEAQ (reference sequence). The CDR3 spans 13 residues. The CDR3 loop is CASSLVGQLEAFF. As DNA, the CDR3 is TGTGCCAGCAGCTTAGTAGGACAGCTTGAAGCTTTCTTT.